The next 15 T cell receptor beta chains were all read from a single sample in a study of shared clonotypes between healthy human individuals. TCRdb's copy holds only in-frame clones and misses some; the assay was immunoSEQ multiplex PCR. The sample includes fewer than 400,000 clones, under 80% seen only once; the top ten take 10%. The sequenced sample was memory CD4+ T cells sorted from blood. Subset denoted: CD45RA-negative fraction. Receptor source: a man younger than 45 in good health.

This clone was recorded at least ten times. V gene TRBV27 combines with J gene TRBJ2-5; TRBD1 agrees at 9 bases. This CDR3 is built from 18 residues. The junction had 17 bases not matched to a gene; V was cut back by 6 bases and J by 3 bases. Germline CDR1 reads MNHEY; CDR2 reads SMNVEV (reference sequence). CDR3 protein: CASSRSPQGTGKKETQYF. The CDR3 bases are TGTGCCAGCAGCCGATCGCCACAAGGGACAGGGAAGAAAGAGACCCAGTACTTC.

The chain links TRBV19 to TRBJ2-1; D is undetermined. The germline V and J ends were trimmed by 7 bases and 5 bases, with 18 bases remaining between them. The CDR3 totals 15 residues. The germline CDR1 and CDR2 sequences are LNHDA and SQIVND (reference sequence). CDR3 DNA sequence: TGTGCCAGTACCCCCCGTAGTTGGAGCGACAATGAGCAGTTCTTC. Translation gives CASTPRSWSDNEQFF.

This clone was observed a handful of times. One end of the junction fails to match germline, which may point to a read error. The chain combines TRBV7-9 with TRBJ1-4; weak D call: TRBD1 (5 bases). CDR3 size: 12 residues. CDR1 and CDR2 (germline): SEHNR, FQNEAQ (reference sequence). The CDR3 bases are TGTGCCAGCAGCTTATATACCGGGACGAAGGTTTTT. Translating it yields CASSLYTGTKVF.

The chain carries TRBV27 and TRBJ1-1; 8 nucleotides agree with TRBD1. V lost 2 bases, J lost 6 bases, and 14 bases stayed unmatched. CDR1 MNHEY and CDR2 SMNVEV come from the germline V gene (reference sequence). The CDR3 runs to 17 residues. CDR3 residues: CASSLGHPGGAGAEAFF. CDR3 bases: TGTGCCAGCAGTTTAGGGCATCCAGGGGGCGCAGGAGCTGAAGCTTTCTTT.

This clone was observed a few times. The chain joins TRBV27 to TRBJ1-1; D is unresolved. The CDR3 extends over 12 amino acids. The V end was cut by 2 bases, the J end by 4 bases, with 5 bases between. Germline-derived CDR1 and CDR2 are MNHEY and SMNVEV (reference sequence). CDR3 sequence: CASSLIATEAFF. DNA for the CDR3: TGTGCCAGCAGTTTAATCGCCACTGAAGCTTTCTTT.

The chain uses TRBV4-3 and TRBJ1-2; D gene uncertain. This CDR3 has 14 amino acids. Germline CDR1 LGHNA, CDR2 YSLEER. With 0 bases removed from V and 7 bases from J, the gap between germline ends came to 12 bases. In DNA form, the CDR3 reads TGCGCCAGCAGCCAAGATGGCGCGGCCCGTGGCTACACCTTC. As protein: CASSQDGAARGYTF.

The chain employs TRBV10-1 and TRBJ2-1, with no clear D. The CDR3 sequence is 13 residues long. V lost 3 bases and J lost 4, with 7 bases in between. In germline, CDR1 is WNHNN, CDR2 SYGVQD (reference sequence). CDR3 nucleotide sequence: TGCGCCAGCAGTGATAACCTATACAATGAGCAGTTCTTC. Protein sequence: CASSDNLYNEQFF.

This clone was counted at least ten times. The chain uses TRBV6-1 and TRBJ2-1; 10 bases are a match to TRBD2. The germline gives CDR1 MNHNS, CDR2 SASEGT. CDR3 length: 14 residues. Losses at the gene ends were 6 bases for V and 8 bases for J; bases not matched to a gene: 7. Here the CDR3 DNA reads TGTGCCAGCAGGGGACTAGCGATTCGGGATGAGCAGTTCTTC. Translation: CASRGLAIRDEQFF.

The chain is built from TRBV5-4 and TRBJ2-2; D ambiguous. There are 15 residues in the CDR3. Trimming removed 4 bases from V and 1 base from J, with 11 bases in between. Germline V gives CDR1 SGHNT, CDR2 YYREEE (reference sequence). Here the CDR3 DNA reads TGTGCCAGCAGCCCCCGGGTCGGGAACACCGGGGAGCTGTTTTTT. Translation: CASSPRVGNTGELFF.

This clone was picked up one time. V is TRBV4-3 and J is TRBJ2-7; D call uncertain. The length of the CDR3 is 13 residues. Germline CDR1 and CDR2: LGHNA and YSLEER. The ends were cut back, 1 base at V and 6 bases at J, with 10 bases in the middle. The CDR3, as DNA: TGCGCCAGCAGCCAAGTTCTAGATTCCGAGCAGTACTTC. It yields the protein CASSQVLDSEQYF.

This chain joins TRBV10-2 and TRBJ1-2; the D is unclear. V lost 2 bases and J lost 4, with 8 bases in between. The CDR3 runs to 13 residues. Germline V gene sequence: CDR1 WSHSY, CDR2 SAAADI. The CDR3: CASSEAGVYGYTF. DNA of the CDR3: TGCGCCAGCAGTGAGGCAGGTGTCTATGGCTACACCTTC.

The chain has TRBV18 and TRBJ2-2, with unresolved D. CDR1 and CDR2 from the germline V gene are KGHSH and LQKENI. The CDR3 runs 12 residues. Trimming shortened V by 1 base and J by 8 bases, and 5 bases separated the two germline ends. The CDR3: CASSPRIGELFF. DNA of the CDR3: TGTGCCAGCTCACCACGTATTGGGGAGCTGTTTTTT.

The gene calls are TRBV7-2 and TRBJ2-2; 7 bases align to TRBD2. After removal of 5 bases from V and 5 bases from J, the junction contained 8 bases not matched to a gene. The length of the CDR3 is 15 residues. The germline V gene has CDR1 SGHTA and CDR2 FQGNSA. CDR3 amino acids: CASSRAAGVTGELFF. The DNA for the CDR3 is TGTGCCAGCAGCCGAGCGGCGGGAGTGACCGGGGAGCTGTTTTTT.

The chain joins TRBV11-2 to TRBJ2-7, with 9 bases identical to TRBD1. CDR1 and CDR2 (germline): SGHAT, FQNNGV. Trimming removed 5 bases from V and 5 bases from J; junction bases left unmatched: 7. The CDR3 contains 14 residues. The DNA of the CDR3 is TGTGCCAGCAGCCTAATGAGGACAGGGGACGAGCAGTACTTC. Protein product: CASSLMRTGDEQYF.

Concerning this clone: Other DNA sequences in this specimen translate into the identical CDR3. The chain joins TRBV11-3 to TRBJ2-2, with 8 bases aligning to TRBD1. V trimming: 3 bases; J trimming: 0 bases; junction bases outside the gene matches: 0. The CDR3 runs to 15 residues. From germline, CDR1 is SGHNT and CDR2 YENEEA. CDR3: CASSLGQANTGELFF. The CDR3 nucleotides are TGTGCCAGCAGCTTGGGACAGGCGAACACCGGGGAGCTGTTTTTT.